This T cell receptor beta chain was profiled in a study of shared clonotypes between healthy human individuals. Overall study results and limits: Approximately 4.5% was the fraction of naive CD4 clonotypes found shared across several donors. Naive subsets generally exceeded memory subsets in estimated richness.

Deep level was the assay's run setting. The material for each subset, its genomic DNA, was split evenly across several immunoSEQ plates. Profiled with immunoSEQ multiplex PCR; TCRdb holds only in-frame clones, not every one. This repertoire shows roughly 1 million clones, 70% to 80% found once; its top ten account for around 1.4%. A note on this clone: Its antigen is not identified.

The source is a man younger than 35 in good health. Input material: memory CD4+ T cells sorted from blood. Subset of the sample: CD45RA-negative fraction.

CDR3 DNA sequence: TGTGCCTGGAGTGTTAGGAGGACAGGGTTTCCAGATACGCAGTATTTT. Protein: CAWSVRRTGFPDTQYF. V usage is TRBV30 and J usage is TRBJ2-3; 8 nucleotides align to TRBD1. Unmatched junction bases numbered 9, after V lost 0 bases and J lost 4 bases. The CDR3 contains 16 residues. Germline-derived CDR1 and CDR2 are GTSNPN and SVGIG (reference sequence).